The entry below describes one T cell receptor beta chain. Its cognate antigen is unknown. The PCR made use of 60 Vbeta and 13 Jbeta primers. The repertoire was sequenced with immunoSEQ multiplex PCR; TCRdb's copy has only in-frame clones and lacks some. The sample records about 200,000 clones, roughly 80% being singletons. The sample originates from a study of cytomegalovirus exposure and HLA in healthy donors. Overall study: Among over 300 genotyped donors, approximately 80% fell in the Caucasian-associated ancestry cluster.

The study's findings and limits: Follow-up analysis later connected one missense variant in DCLRE1C with trimming of TCR beta V- and J-genes. Compared with the roughly 700-donor mean, an Asian-associated ancestry cluster reportedly had fewer N-insertions, according to a later analysis. Analyzed later, most CMV-associated TCR beta chains appeared HLA-restricted.

The germline gives CDR1 GTSNPN, CDR2 SVGIG (reference sequence). The length of the CDR3 is 12 residues. V was trimmed by 3 bases and J by 6 bases, leaving 12 bases between them. This chain joins TRBV30 and TRBJ2-7; tentatively, D is TRBD1 (5 bases). This clonotype was sampled from a young woman in good health and CMV-seronegative. The specimen was PBMCs. The chain's CDR3 is CAWRGPQAEQYF. The CDR3 DNA sequence: TGTGCCTGGAGGGGGCCACAAGCCGAGCAGTACTTC.